These 8 T cell receptor beta chains came from one sample sequenced in a study of T cell clonality in common variable immunodeficiency. Data came from immunoSEQ multiplex PCR; TCRdb stores just in-frame clones and leaves some out. The sample holds under 50,000 clones, and no clone turns up only once. Sample: peripheral blood mononuclear cells. The receptors were sampled from a person aged 18 to 75 in good health.

This clone is deemed medium-sized. The read finishes 3 residues shy of the CDR3 end, and the germline J gene is used to complete it. The chain joins TRBV7-3 to TRBJ2-3; D perhaps matches TRBD2 (6 bases). This CDR3 is built from 14 residues. V was clipped by 4 bases and J by 3 bases, with 11 bases between them. From germline, CDR1 is SGHTA and CDR2 FQGTGA. CDR3 bases read: TGTGCCAGCAGCTACGGACTACAAACAGATACG. As protein: CASSYGLQTDT. The whole CDR3 reads CASSYGLQTDTQYF. The complete variable domain, with remaining parts taken from reference TRBV7-3 and TRBJ2-3, reads GAGVSQTPSNKVTEKGKYVELRCDPISGHTALYWYRQSLGQGPEFLIYFQGTGAADDSGLPNDRFFAVRPEGSVSTLKIQRTERGDSAVYLCASSYGLQTDTQYFGPGTRLTVL.

Many counts were recorded for this clone. With the read ending 3 residues before the CDR3 end, the germline J gene is used to fill in that end. This chain connects TRBV29-1 to TRBJ2-4; unclear D gene. The V gene's germline CDR1 is SQVTM and CDR2 ANQGSEA. Trimming stripped 5 bases from V and 2 bases from J, with 10 bases between. The CDR3 covers 13 residues. CDR3 loop: CSVLLQSKNIQYF. The CDR3 DNA, read in part, is TGCAGCGTTCTTCTCCAGTCCAAAAACATT.

This clone was counted ten times or more. The DNA ends 3 residues before the CDR3 does, and the rest of the CDR3 is filled in from the germline J gene. This chain uses TRBV7-9 with TRBJ2-1; D is unresolved. Trimming stripped 5 bases from V and 5 bases from J, with 4 bases between. CDR3 size: 11 residues. Germline V gives CDR1 SEHNR, CDR2 FQNEAQ (reference sequence). Incomplete CDR3 DNA: TGTGCCAGCAGCCTTAACAATGAG. Amino acid sequence: CASSLNNE. The whole CDR3 sequence reads CASSLNNEQFF.

This clone was seen ten or more times. This chain's CDR3 is CASSFSPGNEQFF. Partial CDR3 DNA: TGTGCCAGCAGCTTTTCCCCAGGGAATGAG. This chain connects TRBV7-3 to TRBJ2-1; D is perhaps TRBD1 (5 bases). The read halts 3 residues ahead of the CDR3 end, with the missing end drawn from the germline J gene. The V and J ends lost 3 bases and 7 bases respectively, with 10 bases between them. Germline V gene lookup returns CDR1 SGHTA and CDR2 FQGTGA. The CDR3 consists of 13 residues. Filled out from reference TRBV7-3 and TRBJ2-1, the complete variable domain reads GAGVSQTPSNKVTEKGKYVELRCDPISGHTALYWYRQSLGQGPEFLIYFQGTGAADDSGLPNDRFFAVRPEGSVSTLKIQRTERGDSAVYLCASSFSPGNEQFFGPGTRLTVL.

This clone was observed at least ten times. The observed sequence ends 3 residues before the CDR3 terminus, with the missing tail filled in from the germline J gene. The gene calls are TRBV12-3 or TRBV12-4 and TRBJ2-3; 7 bases line up with TRBD1. J gave up 4 bases and V 6 bases, and 4 bases lay outside the gene matches. This CDR3 spans 13 amino acids. The sequenced part of the CDR3 DNA is TGTGCCAGCAGCCGAGGGGGCCCAGATACG. It codes for CASSRGGPDT. The CDR3 reads in full as CASSRGGPDTQYF.

Many counts were recorded for this clone. The read stops 3 residues short of the end of the CDR3; the missing end is completed from the germline J gene. J is TRBJ2-1 and V is TRBV5-1; 7 bases match TRBD2. The ends lost 4 bases at V and 0 bases at J; junction bases unmatched: 10. The CDR3 length is 17 residues. CDR1 and CDR2 from the germline V gene are SGHRS and YFSETQ. The covered CDR3 bases are TGCGCCAGCAGCACCGGAAGCGGGATAAGCTCCTACAATGAG. This gives the protein CASSTGSGISSYNE. The CDR3, in full, reads CASSTGSGISSYNEQFF.

This clone was observed at least ten times. The read gets to within 3 residues of the CDR3 end, and the germline J gene fills in the rest. The V and J genes are TRBV15 and TRBJ2-1; 9 bases are shared with TRBD1. Germline V CDR1 and CDR2: LNHNV, YYDKDF (reference sequence). With 6 bases clipped from V and 5 bases from J, the junction kept 14 bases outside the gene matches. This CDR3 has 17 amino acids. The part of the CDR3 DNA that was read is TGTGCCACCAGTCAGGACAGGGGCCCTCGAGATAACAATGAG. Translation: CATSQDRGPRDNNE. The full-length CDR3 reads as CATSQDRGPRDNNEQFF.

This clone was detected many times. The sequence runs out 3 residues before the end of the CDR3; the remainder is reconstructed from the germline J gene. This chain connects TRBV2 to TRBJ1-3; 7 nucleotides align to TRBD1. Germline V gives CDR1 SNHLY, CDR2 FYNNEI. The J segment lost 2 bases and the V segment lost 6 bases, leaving 7 bases of the junction unmatched. The CDR3 totals 15 residues. The CDR3 DNA, read in part, is TGTGCCAGCAGCGAGACAGGGTTCGCTGGAAACACC. It specifies CASSETGFAGNT. The CDR3 in its entirety is CASSETGFAGNTIYF.